The T cell receptor (beta chain) described here comes from a study of shared clonotypes between healthy human individuals. The junction had 5 bases not matched to a gene; V was cut back by 3 bases and J by 1 base. Per germline, CDR1 LNHDA and CDR2 SQIVND (reference sequence). The CDR3 runs to 15 residues. Naive CD8 cells were CD45RO-negative, positively selected for CCR7, excluding terminally differentiated effector memory CD45RA+ cells. Note on this clone: Antigen: not known.

Study conclusions and caveats: The represented genetic and exposure-history diversity was limited by the small number of donors. Clonotype sharing among the donors was expected to vary with sequencing depth.

A deep-level run was used for the assay. Libraries were prepared by immunoSEQ multiplex PCR; TCRdb keeps only in-frame clonotypes and omits some of them. Of about 590,000 clones in the sample, just under 97% were seen once. The TCR originated in a woman in her 30s in good health. Sequences were obtained from naive CD8+ T cells sorted from blood. The V call is TRBV19, the J call TRBJ2-5, with TRBD2 matching over 7 bases. CDR3 protein: CASSIGWEGQETQYF. The CDR3 DNA is TGTGCCAGTAGTATTGGTTGGGAGGGCCAAGAGACCCAGTACTTC.